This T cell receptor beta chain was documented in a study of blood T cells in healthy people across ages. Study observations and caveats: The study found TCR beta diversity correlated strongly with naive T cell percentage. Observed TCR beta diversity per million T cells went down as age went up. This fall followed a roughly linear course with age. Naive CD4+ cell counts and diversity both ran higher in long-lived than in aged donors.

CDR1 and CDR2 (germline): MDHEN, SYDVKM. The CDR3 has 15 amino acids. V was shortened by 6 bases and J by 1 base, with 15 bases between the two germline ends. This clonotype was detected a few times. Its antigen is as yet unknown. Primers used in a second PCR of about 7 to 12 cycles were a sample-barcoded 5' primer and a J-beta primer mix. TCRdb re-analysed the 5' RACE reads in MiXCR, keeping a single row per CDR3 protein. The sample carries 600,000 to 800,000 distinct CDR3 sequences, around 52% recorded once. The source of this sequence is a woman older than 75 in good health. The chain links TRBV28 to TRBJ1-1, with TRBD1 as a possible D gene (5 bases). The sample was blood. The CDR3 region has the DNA TGTGCCAGCAGCCTACAACCGACAGCGAACACTGAAGCTTTCTTT. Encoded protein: CASSLQPTANTEAFF.